These T cell receptor beta chains were read from a single sample in a study of cytomegalovirus exposure and HLA in healthy donors. The protocol was immunoSEQ multiplex PCR, while the TCRdb copy is restricted to in-frame clones and leaves out a portion. The repertoire holds fewer than 200,000 clones, with about 80% as singletons. Sequencing was carried out using PBMCs. The receptors shown here come from a woman aged 45 to 65 in good health and CMV-seronegative. Both conserved end residues are part of each CDR3. D genes are given only for firm matches. Part of the rows lack a size; the others show once, few, many or a class for expanded clones.

V: TRBV20-1
size: once
D: .
J: TRBJ2-1
DNA: TGCAGTGCTAGGCTAAACGATGAGCAGTTCTTC
CDR3: CSARLNDEQFF

V: TRBV6-6
size: .
D: .
J: TRBJ1-1
DNA: TGTGCCAGCAGCCAGCTACAGGAAAACACTGAAGCTTTCTTT
CDR3: CASSQLQENTEAFF

V: TRBV19
size: .
D: .
J: TRBJ1-4
DNA: TGTGCCAGTAGTATCAGCGGGGGTGAAAAACTGTTTTTT
CDR3: CASSISGGEKLFF

V: TRBV7-9
size: .
D: .
J: TRBJ2-7
DNA: TGTGCCAGCAGCTTTCCATCCTCCTACGAGCAGTACTTC
CDR3: CASSFPSSYEQYF

V: TRBV6-5
size: .
D: .
J: TRBJ1-1
DNA: TGTGCCAGCAGTTACGCGCCCGGGGTCCCGAACACTGAAGCTTTCTTT
CDR3: CASSYAPGVPNTEAFF

V: TRBV7-2
size: .
D: TRBD1
J: TRBJ2-7
DNA: TGTGCCAGCAGCTTAAGGGGGACGGGACAGGGGCTTCCCTACGAGCAGTACTTC
CDR3: CASSLRGTGQGLPYEQYF

V: TRBV7-2
size: .
D: .
J: TRBJ2-1
DNA: TGTGCCAGCAGCTTAGGGCGGGGCAATTACAATGAGCAGTTCTTC
CDR3: CASSLGRGNYNEQFF

V: TRBV5-6
size: once
D: TRBD2
J: TRBJ2-5
DNA: TGTGCCAGCAGCTTGGGGGGGAGGGCTTCAGAGACCCAGTACTTC
CDR3: CASSLGGRASETQYF

V: TRBV5-1
size: .
D: .
J: TRBJ2-7
DNA: TGCGCCAGCAGCTTAGGTGACAGAGAAGTCTACGAGCAGTACTTC
CDR3: CASSLGDREVYEQYF

V: TRBV5-1
size: .
D: .
J: TRBJ2-1
DNA: TGCGCCAGCAGCTCTAACAGGGCCTCCTCCTACAATGAGCAGTTCTTC
CDR3: CASSSNRASSYNEQFF

V: TRBV7-2
size: once
D: .
J: TRBJ1-6
DNA: TGTGCCAGCAGCTTAGGTCCGGGGTATAATTCACCCCTCCACTTT
CDR3: CASSLGPGYNSPLHF

V: TRBV4-2
size: .
D: .
J: TRBJ1-2
DNA: TGTGCCAGCAGCCAACGAGGTGGGGCCCCAAAGGATGGCTACACCTTC
CDR3: CASSQRGGAPKDGYTF

V: TRBV7-6
size: .
D: .
J: TRBJ2-3
DNA: TGTGCCAGCAGCAACCAGATGACAGAGACGCAGTATTTT
CDR3: CASSNQMTETQYF

V: TRBV18
size: .
D: .
J: TRBJ2-7
DNA: TGTGCCAGCTCACCAGGTTCAAGGGGGTACGAGCAGTACTTC
CDR3: CASSPGSRGYEQYF

V: TRBV9
size: few
D: TRBD1
J: TRBJ1-1
DNA: TGTGCCAGCAGCGAGGGACAGGCCTTGAACACTGAAGCTTTCTTT
CDR3: CASSEGQALNTEAFF

V: TRBV15
size: .
D: TRBD2
J: TRBJ2-4
DNA: TGTGCCACCAGCCCCAGAGAGACTAGCGGGGGGGCCCGTAATCAGTACTTC
CDR3: CATSPRETSGGARNQYF

V: TRBV5-1
size: .
D: .
J: TRBJ2-5
DNA: TGCGCCAGCAGCTTGGGCTCGGGGGTGGGAGATCAAGAGACCCAGTACTTC
CDR3: CASSLGSGVGDQETQYF

V: TRBV2
size: .
D: .
J: TRBJ2-1
DNA: TGTGCCAGCAGTGGGGCTAGCGTGACCTACAATGAGCAGTTCTTC
CDR3: CASSGASVTYNEQFF

V: TRBV6-1
size: .
D: .
J: TRBJ1-3
DNA: TGTGCCAGCAGTGAAATGGGGGGACTGGGGGGAAACACCATATATTTT
CDR3: CASSEMGGLGGNTIYF

V: TRBV11-2
size: .
D: TRBD1
J: TRBJ1-1
DNA: TGTGCCAGCAGCCAAGTAGGGACAGGGGGCACTGAAGCTTTCTTT
CDR3: CASSQVGTGGTEAFF

V: TRBV6-5
size: .
D: .
J: TRBJ1-3
DNA: TGTGCCAGCAGCCTGACATCTCTTATTGGAAACACCATATATTTT
CDR3: CASSLTSLIGNTIYF

V: TRBV30
size: .
D: .
J: TRBJ1-1
DNA: TGTGCCTGGAGTAAAGGTTACTCGGGAGACACTGAAGCTTTCTTT
CDR3: CAWSKGYSGDTEAFF

V: TRBV5-5
size: .
D: TRBD1
J: TRBJ2-7
DNA: TGTGCCAGCAGCCCCAGGTGGGGACAGAGCTCCTACGAGCAGTACTTC
CDR3: CASSPRWGQSSYEQYF

V: TRBV28
size: .
D: .
J: TRBJ2-1
DNA: TGTGCCAGCAGTTTCCCATTCCTTTCGAGACCGGACTCTACTTCCTACAATGAGCAGTTCTTC
CDR3: CASSFPFLSRPDSTSYNEQFF

V: TRBV11-2
size: .
D: .
J: TRBJ2-1
DNA: TGTGCCTTGCGATCCAGGGGCAGGGGAGATGAGCAGTTCTTC
CDR3: CALRSRGRGDEQFF

V: TRBV5-4
size: .
D: .
J: TRBJ2-4
DNA: TGTGCCAGCAGCTTCCAGGGATCCAAAAACATTCAGTACTTC
CDR3: CASSFQGSKNIQYF

V: TRBV2
size: .
D: TRBD1
J: TRBJ2-7
DNA: TGTGCCAGCAGAGACAGGGGGAGCAACGAGCAGTACTTC
CDR3: CASRDRGSNEQYF

V: TRBV10-2
size: .
D: TRBD1
J: TRBJ1-1
DNA: TGCGCCAGCATTCAGGGGGATGGGTGGGACACTGAAGCTTTCTTT
CDR3: CASIQGDGWDTEAFF

V: TRBV27
size: .
D: .
J: TRBJ1-2
DNA: TGTGCCAGCAGGCTGATTTGGGGGGGATCCTATGGCTACACCTTC
CDR3: CASRLIWGGSYGYTF

V: TRBV27
size: many
D: .
J: TRBJ1-3
DNA: TGTGCCAGCAGTCCATCAGGGCACTCTGGAAACACCATATATTTT
CDR3: CASSPSGHSGNTIYF

V: TRBV28
size: .
D: .
J: TRBJ1-4
DNA: TGTGCCAGCGGCTCCGGGGGGGCGCGGTATGAAAAACTGTTTTTT
CDR3: CASGSGGARYEKLFF

V: TRBV7-9
size: .
D: TRBD1
J: TRBJ2-2
DNA: TGTGCCAGCAGCTTAGGGACAGGGGAGAACACCGGGGAGCTGTTTTTT
CDR3: CASSLGTGENTGELFF

V: TRBV28
size: .
D: .
J: TRBJ2-2
DNA: TGTGCCAGCAGTGAACAGGGATCCGGCGGGGAGCTGTTTTTT
CDR3: CASSEQGSGGELFF

V: TRBV9
size: .
D: TRBD2
J: TRBJ2-5
DNA: TGTGCCAGCAGCGTAGGGGTTAGCGGGGTATTCCAAGAGACCCAGTACTTC
CDR3: CASSVGVSGVFQETQYF

V: TRBV9
size: .
D: .
J: TRBJ1-3
DNA: TGTGCCAGCAGCGTAGCCGGGAGGACTGGAAACACCATATATTTT
CDR3: CASSVAGRTGNTIYF

V: TRBV6-1
size: .
D: .
J: TRBJ2-7
DNA: TGTGCCAGCGGCAGACAGTTAAACTACGAGCAGTACTTC
CDR3: CASGRQLNYEQYF

V: TRBV29-1
size: .
D: .
J: TRBJ2-2
DNA: TGCAGCGTTGAACAGAACGATGTCACCGGGGAGCTGTTTTTT
CDR3: CSVEQNDVTGELFF

V: TRBV29-1
size: .
D: TRBD1
J: TRBJ2-7
DNA: TGCAGCGCCGGGCGGGACAGGGCCTACGAGCAGTACTTC
CDR3: CSAGRDRAYEQYF

V: TRBV5-6
size: .
D: .
J: TRBJ1-5
DNA: TGTGCCAGCAGCTTCGGACAGACTAATAGCAATCAGCCCCAGCATTTT
CDR3: CASSFGQTNSNQPQHF

V: TRBV10-2
size: .
D: .
J: TRBJ1-2
DNA: TGCGCCAGCAGTTCGGACTTAATTCCCTATGGCTACACCTTC
CDR3: CASSSDLIPYGYTF

V: TRBV4-3
size: .
D: .
J: TRBJ2-3
DNA: TGCGCCAGCAGCCGTACAGGGTTGGCCACAGATACGCAGTATTTT
CDR3: CASSRTGLATDTQYF

V: TRBV12-5
size: .
D: .
J: TRBJ2-7
DNA: TGTGCTAGTGGTTTAAGCAGGGTTCCTCCACCTACGAGGGAGCAGTACTTC
CDR3: CASGLSRVPPPTREQYF

V: TRBV7-9
size: .
D: .
J: TRBJ2-3
DNA: TGTGCCAGCAGCCCCCGCGCGGATACGCAGTATTTT
CDR3: CASSPRADTQYF

V: TRBV4-3
size: .
D: TRBD2
J: TRBJ2-1
DNA: TGCGCCAGCAGCCAAGTACTAGCGGCACCGGGGCATGAGCAGTTCTTC
CDR3: CASSQVLAAPGHEQFF

V: TRBV5-1
size: .
D: TRBD1
J: TRBJ1-2
DNA: TGCGCCAGCAGCCTGCCGGGGCAGGGGGCAGAGGAAAGCTGTGGCTACACCTTC
CDR3: CASSLPGQGAEESCGYTF

V: TRBV28
size: .
D: TRBD1
J: TRBJ2-5
DNA: TGTGCCAGCAGCGCTACAGGGGGCTTGCGAGAGACCCAGTACTTC
CDR3: CASSATGGLRETQYF

V: TRBV27
size: .
D: TRBD1
J: TRBJ1-2
DNA: TGTGCCAGCAGGACTACAGGGGTAAACTATGGCTACACCTTC
CDR3: CASRTTGVNYGYTF

V: TRBV11-2
size: .
D: .
J: TRBJ1-2
DNA: TGTGCCAGCAGCGCAACTCCTGGGCGCGACGGACACCAAAACTATGGCTACACCTTC
CDR3: CASSATPGRDGHQNYGYTF